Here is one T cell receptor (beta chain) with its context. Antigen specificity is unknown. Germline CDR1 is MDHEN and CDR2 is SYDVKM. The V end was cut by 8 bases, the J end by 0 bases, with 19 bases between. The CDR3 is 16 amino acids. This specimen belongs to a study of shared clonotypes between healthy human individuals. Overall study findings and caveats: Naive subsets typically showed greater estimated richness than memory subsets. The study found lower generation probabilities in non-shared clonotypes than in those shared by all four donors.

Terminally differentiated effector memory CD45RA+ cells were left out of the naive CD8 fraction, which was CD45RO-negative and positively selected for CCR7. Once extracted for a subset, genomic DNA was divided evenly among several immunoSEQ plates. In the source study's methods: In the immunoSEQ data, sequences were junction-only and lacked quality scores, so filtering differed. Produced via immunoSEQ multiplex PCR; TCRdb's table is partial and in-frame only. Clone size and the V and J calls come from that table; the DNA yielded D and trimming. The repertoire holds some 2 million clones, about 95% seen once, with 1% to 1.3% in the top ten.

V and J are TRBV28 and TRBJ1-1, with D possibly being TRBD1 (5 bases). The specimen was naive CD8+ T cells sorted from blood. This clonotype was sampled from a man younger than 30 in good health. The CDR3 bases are TGTGCCAGCTATCCCTCCCCTTGGGGACTGAACACTGAAGCTTTCTTT. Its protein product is CASYPSPWGLNTEAFF.